A single sample is the source of the 8 T cell receptor beta chains below, sequenced in a study of blood T cell repertoires in COVID-19. Libraries were prepared by immunoSEQ multiplex PCR; TCRdb keeps only in-frame clonotypes and omits some of them. The data hold around 250,000 clones, with 90% observed a single time. What was sequenced was peripheral blood. The receptor set was obtained from a woman in her sixties with COVID-19, enrolled during active disease.

This clone has just one count. The chain combines TRBV7-3 with TRBJ2-1; D is perhaps TRBD2 (6 bases). Germline V lookup: CDR1 SGHTA, CDR2 FQGTGA. This CDR3 comprises 16 residues. V was cut by 0 bases and J by 4 bases, with 13 bases left in between. DNA of the CDR3: TGTGCCAGCAGCTTAACCCCCGGGACTGAATACAATGAGCAGTTCTTC. This sequence encodes CASSLTPGTEYNEQFF.

This clone showed up just a few times. The rearrangement links TRBV7-2 to TRBJ1-3; D may be TRBD1 (5 bases). Trimming removed 4 bases from V and 4 bases from J, with 17 bases in between. The germline gives CDR1 SGHTA, CDR2 FQGNSA. The CDR3 sequence is 16 residues long. CDR3 sequence reads: CASSSQRGWEGNTIYF. In DNA form, the CDR3 reads TGTGCCAGCAGCTCCCAGCGGGGGTGGGAAGGAAACACCATATATTTT.

The chain joins TRBV14 to TRBJ2-1, with D maybe TRBD2 (6 bases). Trimming took off 4 bases at V and 6 bases at J, with 13 bases between the two ends. The CDR3 extends over 14 amino acids. Germline-derived CDR1 and CDR2 are SGHDN and FVKESK. CDR3 in amino acids: CASSLADWGNEQFF. The DNA for the CDR3 is TGTGCCAGCAGCCTAGCGGACTGGGGCAATGAGCAGTTCTTC.

The gene calls are TRBV7-2 and TRBJ2-7, with D tentatively TRBD2 (6 bases). The CDR3 covers 16 residues. CDR1 and CDR2 from the germline V gene are SGHTA and FQGNSA. The germline V and J ends were trimmed by 5 bases and 3 bases, with 20 bases remaining between them. Here the CDR3 reads CASSRGIAGIYYEQYF. Written as DNA, the CDR3 is TGTGCCAGCAGCAGGGGAATCGCGGGGATATACTACGAGCAGTACTTC.

The rearrangement joins TRBV30 to TRBJ1-2; D is possibly TRBD1 (6 bases). Trimming cost V 2 bases and J 1 base, with 11 bases left between them. This CDR3 contains 14 residues. Germline V lookup: CDR1 GTSNPN, CDR2 SVGIG (reference sequence). This CDR3 is CAWSIGTYNYGYTF. CDR3 DNA sequence: TGTGCCTGGAGTATAGGGACATATAACTATGGCTACACCTTC.

V usage is TRBV6-5 and J usage is TRBJ1-1; no reliable D call. This CDR3 is 10 amino acids long. Germline CDR1 MNHEY, CDR2 SVGAGI. The V end was cut by 6 bases, the J end by 11 bases, with 10 bases between. The CDR3 DNA reads TGTGCCAGCAGGAGGCGGGAGGCTTTCTTT. Translating it yields CASRRREAFF.

CDR3 sequence (DNA): TGTGCCAGCAGCTTATCCCAAGCGGCCTCCTACGAGCAGTACTTC. Its translation is CASSLSQAASYEQYF. This chain links TRBV7-2 with TRBJ2-7; D may be TRBD2 (5 bases). V was shortened by 2 bases and J by 0 bases, with 11 bases between the two germline ends. This CDR3 spans 15 amino acids. Per the germline V gene, CDR1 is SGHTA and CDR2 is FQGNSA.

This clone was seen only once. The genes are TRBV19 and TRBJ1-1; no clear D. The germline CDR1 and CDR2 sequences are LNHDA and SQIVND (reference sequence). The CDR3 spans 11 residues. V was cut by 3 bases and J by 10 bases, with 9 bases left in between. CDR3 sequence reads: CASSIAGGAFF. The DNA of the CDR3 is TGTGCCAGTAGTATCGCAGGAGGAGCTTTCTTT.